Sequencing of this TCR beta chain was carried out in a study of T cells in Graves' hyperthyroidism and ophthalmopathy. Using RNA transcripts as the source, TCR beta CDR3 regions were amplified. In the first-round RT-PCR of the TCR CDR3, the HTBI primer set was used. TCRdb called the multiplex PCR reads again in MiXCR, with one record for every CDR3 protein. The sample yields over 550,000 distinct CDR3 sequences, over 15% seen once. This clonotype appeared many times. The V gene lost 3 bases and the J gene lost 1 base, with 12 bases spanning the gap. Germline-derived CDR1 and CDR2 are KGHSH and LQKENI. The CDR3 extends over 15 amino acids.

Sequenced sample: blood. This chain uses TRBV18 with TRBJ2-5; a weak D match, TRBD1 (5 bases). The TCR originated in a woman under 30 with Graves' hyperthyroidism. DNA of the CDR3: TGTGCCAGCTCACCGCCTTCAGGGTTCCAAGAGACCCAGTACTTC. Translated, it gives CASSPPSGFQETQYF.